The 7 T cell receptor beta chains below were found in one sample sequenced in a study of blood T cell repertoires in COVID-19. Only in-frame clones appear in the TCRdb table, and some are missing; sequencing was by immunoSEQ multiplex PCR. The table records about 250,000 clones, around 88% of them present only once. Sequencing used peripheral blood. All receptors come from a woman in her 30s with COVID-19, enrolled during active disease.

This chain uses TRBV28 with TRBJ2-3, with 14 bases aligning to TRBD2. The V gene's germline CDR1 is MDHEN and CDR2 SYDVKM. Unmatched junction bases numbered 10, after V lost 6 bases and J lost 5 bases. This CDR3 region has 17 residues. CDR3 sequence: CASRPGGLAGDGDTQYF. The CDR3 coding sequence is TGTGCCAGCAGACCCGGGGGACTAGCGGGGGATGGAGATACGCAGTATTTT.

V and J are TRBV4-1 and TRBJ1-1, with D perhaps TRBD1 (5 bases). The CDR3 contains 17 residues. Germline lookup yields CDR1 MGHRA and CDR2 YSYEKL. Between the trimmed V and J ends, which lost 0 bases and 3 bases, there was a span of 17 bases. The CDR3 is CASSQEDVRAADTEAFF. CDR3 nucleotides: TGCGCCAGCAGCCAAGAAGATGTCAGGGCCGCGGACACTGAAGCTTTCTTT.

This clone was picked up a small number of times. The rearrangement joins TRBV19 to TRBJ2-1, with TRBD1 identical over 9 bases. From germline, CDR1 is LNHDA and CDR2 SQIVND (reference sequence). The CDR3 length is 16 residues. Trimming removed 5 bases from V and 8 bases from J; junction bases left unmatched: 13. CDR3 coding DNA: TGTGCCAGTAGTCCACGCGGGACAGGGTCGGTCGATGAGCAGTTCTTC. Translated, it gives CASSPRGTGSVDEQFF.

The chain carries TRBV7-9 and TRBJ1-1, with D unclear. CDR3 length: 12 amino acids. Trimming took 7 bases from V and 5 from J, leaving 11 bases between them. CDR1 is SEHNR, CDR2 FQNEAQ, per germline (reference sequence). CDR3 coding DNA: TGTGCCAGCAAAATCGGGGAAACTGAAGCTTTCTTT. It translates to CASKIGETEAFF.

The chain combines TRBV11-2 with TRBJ2-2; 9 positions agree with TRBD2. With V trimmed by 5 bases and J by 0 bases, 1 base remained unmatched. This CDR3 region has 15 residues. Per the germline V gene, CDR1 is SGHAT and CDR2 is FQNNGV. CDR3 sequence (DNA): TGTGCCAGCAGCGAGCGGGGGGCGAACACCGGGGAGCTGTTTTTT. This sequence encodes CASSERGANTGELFF.

The rearrangement links TRBV4-1 to TRBJ2-3; D gene uncertain. The germline gives CDR1 MGHRA, CDR2 YSYEKL. V was cut by 3 bases and J by 0 bases, with 16 bases left in between. The CDR3 spans 17 residues. CDR3 sequence reads: CASSHGERWASTDTQYF. As DNA, the CDR3 is TGCGCCAGCAGCCATGGCGAACGGTGGGCTAGCACAGATACGCAGTATTTT.

This clone was seen just once. The V and J genes are TRBV5-4 and TRBJ2-1; 12 bases line up with TRBD2. CDR1 is SGHNT and CDR2 is YYREEE in the germline V gene (reference sequence). This CDR3 region has 17 residues. V lost 0 bases and J lost 5; bases outside the gene matches: 6. The DNA of the CDR3 is TGTGCCAGCAGCTTGGGGCTAGCGGGGGGGCTCCACAATGAGCAGTTCTTC. As protein: CASSLGLAGGLHNEQFF.